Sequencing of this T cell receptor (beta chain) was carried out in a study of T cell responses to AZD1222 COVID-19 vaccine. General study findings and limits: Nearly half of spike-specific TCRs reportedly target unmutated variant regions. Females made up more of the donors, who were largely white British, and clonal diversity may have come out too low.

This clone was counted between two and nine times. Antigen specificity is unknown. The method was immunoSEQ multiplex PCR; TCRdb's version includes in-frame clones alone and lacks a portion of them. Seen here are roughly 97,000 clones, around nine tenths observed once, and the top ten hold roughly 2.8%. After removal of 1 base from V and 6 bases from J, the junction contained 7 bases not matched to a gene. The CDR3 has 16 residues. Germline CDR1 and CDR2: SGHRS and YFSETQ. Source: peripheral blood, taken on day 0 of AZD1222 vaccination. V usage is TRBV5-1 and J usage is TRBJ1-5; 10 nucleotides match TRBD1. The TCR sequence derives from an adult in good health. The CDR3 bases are TGCGCCAGCAGCTTGACCGGACAGGGGGGAAGTCAGCCCCAGCATTTT. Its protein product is CASSLTGQGGSQPQHF.